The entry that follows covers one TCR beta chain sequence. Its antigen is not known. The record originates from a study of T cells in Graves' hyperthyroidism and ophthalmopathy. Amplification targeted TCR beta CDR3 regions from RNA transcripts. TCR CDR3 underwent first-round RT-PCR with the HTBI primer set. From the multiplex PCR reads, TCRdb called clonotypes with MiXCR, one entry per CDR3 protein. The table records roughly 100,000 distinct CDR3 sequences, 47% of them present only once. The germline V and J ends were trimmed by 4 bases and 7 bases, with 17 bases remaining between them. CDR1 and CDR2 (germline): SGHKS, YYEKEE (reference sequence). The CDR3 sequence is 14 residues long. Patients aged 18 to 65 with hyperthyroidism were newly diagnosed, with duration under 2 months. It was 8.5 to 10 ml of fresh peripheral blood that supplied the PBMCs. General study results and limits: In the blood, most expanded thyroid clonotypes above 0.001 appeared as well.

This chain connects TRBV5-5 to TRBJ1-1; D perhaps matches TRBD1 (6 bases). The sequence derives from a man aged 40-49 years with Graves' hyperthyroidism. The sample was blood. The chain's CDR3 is CASSLRGTLFEAFF. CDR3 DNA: TGTGCCAGCAGCCTCCGGGGGACACTCTTTGAAGCTTTCTTT. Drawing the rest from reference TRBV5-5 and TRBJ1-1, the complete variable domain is DAGVTQSPTHLIKTRGQQVTLRCSPISGHKSVSWYQQVLGQGPQFIFQYYEKEERGRGNFPDRFSARQFPNYSSELNVNALLLGDSALYLCASSLRGTLFEAFFGQGTRLTVV.